The next 6 T cell receptor beta chains were all read from a single sample in a study of T cells in Graves' hyperthyroidism and ophthalmopathy. The TCR beta CDR3 regions underwent amplification using RNA transcripts as the source. The primer set for the first-round RT-PCR of the TCR CDR3 was HTBI. TCRdb fed the multiplex PCR reads into MiXCR, producing one record per CDR3 protein. The data show 50,000 to 60,000 distinct CDR3 sequences, roughly half seen once. Sample: blood. Every receptor here comes from a woman between 45 and 60 years old with Graves' ophthalmopathy.

By share, this clonotype counts as medium-sized (0.01 to 0.1%). The V and J genes are TRBV20-1 and TRBJ2-1; D not resolved. The length of the CDR3 is 11 residues. Germline loops: CDR1 DFQATT, CDR2 SNEGSKA (reference sequence). Trimming removed 3 bases from V and 5 bases from J, with 5 bases in between. The CDR3 protein is CSARSDNEQFF. The CDR3 DNA is TGCAGTGCTAGGTCGGACAATGAGCAGTTCTTC.

Only a few counts were recorded for this clonotype. The rearrangement joins TRBV15 to TRBJ1-5, with 7 positions matching TRBD1. The CDR3 is 15 amino acids. Germline CDR1 reads LNHNV; CDR2 reads YYDKDF (reference sequence). V dropped 0 bases and J dropped 2; count of bases not matched to a gene: 1. DNA of the CDR3: TGTGCCACCAGCAGAGATACAGGGGGCAATCAGCCCCAGCATTTT. Translated: CATSRDTGGNQPQHF. The variable domain in full, completed from reference TRBV15 and TRBJ1-5, reads DAMVIQNPRYQVTQFGKPVTLSCSQTLNHNVMYWYQQKSSQAPKLLFHYYDKDFNNEADTPDNFQSRRPNTSFCFLDIRSPGLGDTAMYLCATSRDTGGNQPQHFGDGTRLSIL.

The chain links TRBV7-2 to TRBJ2-3; D unclear. The CDR3 runs 12 residues. Germline CDR1 SGHTA, CDR2 FQGNSA. The V and J ends lost 8 bases and 6 bases respectively, with 12 bases between them. The CDR3 DNA reads as TGTGCCAGCGGCTCATATACGGATACGCAGTATTTT. It is translated as CASGSYTDTQYF.

The rearrangement links TRBV10-3 to TRBJ1-6, with 11 bases identical to TRBD1. V lost 6 bases and J lost 8; bases outside the gene matches: 6. This CDR3 has 15 amino acids. Germline V gene lookup returns CDR1 ENHRY and CDR2 SYGVKD. The CDR3 sequence: CAIREDRGPDSPLHF. DNA of the CDR3: TGTGCCATCAGGGAGGACAGGGGGCCGGATTCACCCCTCCACTTT.

Comment on this clonotype: The CDR3 carries no conserved terminal phenylalanine or tryptophan, so it likely arises from a read error. The DNA is left out, because the CDR3 cannot be placed on it with certainty; the CDR3 is given as TCRdb lists it. This sequence joins TRBV12-3 or TRBV12-4 and TRBJ2-5; TRBD1 is the table's D call and was not checked against the DNA. The CDR3 is 13 amino acids in total, end residues counted. The CDR3 sequence is CASSFGAGYTFGS.

This clonotype has ten or more counts. The chain employs TRBV9 and TRBJ2-2; D unclear. This CDR3 contains 14 residues. V was clipped by 0 bases and J by 7 bases, with 10 bases between them. Germline loops: CDR1 SGDLS, CDR2 YYNGEE. DNA of the CDR3: TGTGCCAGCAGCGTAGGACGGGTTGGCGGGGAGCTGTTTTTT. It specifies CASSVGRVGGELFF. The variable domain in full, with the rest retrieved from reference TRBV9 and TRBJ2-2, is DSGVTQTPKHLITATGQRVTLRCSPRSGDLSVYWYQQSLDQGLQFLIQYYNGEERAKGNILERFSAQQFPDLHSELNLSSLELGDSALYFCASSVGRVGGELFFGEGSRLTVL.